The clone carrying this T cell receptor (beta chain) came up a few times. The target antigen is unknown. From the 5' RACE reads, TCRdb called clonotypes with MiXCR, one entry per CDR3 protein. The sample lists about 490,000 distinct CDR3 sequences, nearly 15% occurring once. The data belong to a study of identical twins. V was pared by 1 base and J by 2 bases, with 18 bases between. The CDR3 runs to 18 residues. The V gene's germline CDR1 is LNHNV and CDR2 YYDKDF (reference sequence). The study's findings and limits: Some out-of-frame alpha sequences were shared by twins, and these showed excess low generation probability. Where beta out-of-frame sequences were concerned, excess twin sharing was weaker.

Separately, the same data were catalogued under a study of yellow fever vaccine responses in identical twins. That report notes: Twins' vaccine T cell responses reportedly seemed partly convergent and partly personalized.

V is TRBV15 and J is TRBJ2-1; D might be TRBD1 or TRBD2, each matching 6 bases. This receptor was identified in a young woman in good health. The source material was CD4+ T cells sorted from blood. DNA for the CDR3: TGTGCCACCAGCAGAGGGGCCGGGGGCAGCAATGCCTACAATGAGCAGTTCTTC. Translated, it gives CATSRGAGGSNAYNEQFF.